The entry below gives a single T cell receptor (beta chain) sequence along with its context. What it recognizes is unknown. The data were taken from a study of Graves' ophthalmopathy and Graves' hyperthyroidism. RNA transcripts were the source from which TCR beta CDR3 regions were amplified. Scientists carried out first-round RT-PCR using HTBI primers and then a second-round multiplex PCR. MiXCR, run by TCRdb on the multiplex PCR reads, gives a single entry per CDR3 protein. Of roughly 1.1 million distinct CDR3 sequences listed, roughly 35% are singletons. Clinical symptoms, serum thyroxine, TRAb, thyroid ultrasound and orbital computed tomography were relied on for diagnosis. Looked up from germline, CDR1 is ENHRY and CDR2 is SYGVKD. Trimming removed 6 bases at V and 3 bases at J, with 17 bases between. CDR3 length equals 16 residues. Study findings and constraints: Most clonotypes expanded in thyroid above 0.001 frequency were present in blood too.

The sequence was obtained from an adult man with Graves' hyperthyroidism. The chain combines TRBV10-3 with TRBJ1-4, with D possibly matching TRBD1 (5 bases). The sequenced material came from peripheral blood or thyroid tissue (not recorded which). The CDR3 region has the DNA TGTGCCATCAGAGCGACCACTCCGGGGGCTAATGAAAAACTGTTTTTT. It is translated as CAIRATTPGANEKLFF.